The 21 T cell receptor beta chains below come from one sample, sequenced in a study of shared clonotypes between healthy human individuals. Generated by immunoSEQ multiplex PCR, the TCRdb table keeps only in-frame clones and is missing some. The sample has approximately 2.3 million clones, over 90% seen once. The sample was naive CD4+ T cells from PBMCs. The subset is: CD45RA+ positively selected. Every receptor here comes from a man aged 18-30 years in good health. Some clones in this sample may be carry-over from other donors' samples.

This clone was counted only a few times. Other DNA sequences of this sample code for an identical CDR3. The chain couples TRBV2 to TRBJ1-1; D gene uncertain. V lost 7 bases and J 0 bases, leaving 9 bases between the germline ends. Germline lookup yields CDR1 SNHLY and CDR2 FYNNEI. The CDR3 consists of 13 residues. This CDR3 is CASIRQLNTEAFF. The DNA of the CDR3 is TGTGCCAGCATCAGACAATTGAACACTGAAGCTTTCTTT.

V usage is TRBV6-5 and J usage is TRBJ2-5, with D perhaps matching TRBD2 (5 bases). Trimming took off 7 bases at V and 3 bases at J, with 18 bases between the two ends. Germline-derived CDR1 and CDR2 are MNHEY and SVGAGI. This CDR3 has 15 residues. The CDR3, as DNA: TGTGCCAGCACCTCGTCGGAGGCCAACGAAGAGACCCAGTACTTC. Protein product: CASTSSEANEETQYF.

The genes are TRBV30 and TRBJ1-1; perhaps TRBD1 as D (5 bases). V was trimmed by 3 bases and J by 6 bases, leaving 14 bases between them. The CDR3 runs to 13 residues. Germline V gene lookup returns CDR1 GTSNPN and CDR2 SVGIG (reference sequence). The CDR3 spells CAWSGVAGSEAFF. In DNA form, the CDR3 reads TGTGCCTGGAGCGGTGTGGCAGGGTCTGAAGCTTTCTTT. Full variable domain (remainder filled in from reference TRBV30 and TRBJ1-1): SQTIHQWPATLVQPVGSPLSLECTVEGTSNPNLYWYRQAAGRGLQLLFYSVGIGQISSEVPQNLSASRPQDRQFILSSKKLLLSDSGFYLCAWSGVAGSEAFFGQGTRLTVV.

The chain links TRBV11-2 to TRBJ2-3; D is uncertain. Germline V gene lookup returns CDR1 SGHAT and CDR2 FQNNGV. The CDR3 consists of 14 residues. V gave up 0 bases and J gave up 4 bases, with 8 bases separating them. CDR3 in DNA: TGTGCCAGCAGCTTAGATGGGGTGGCAGATACGCAGTATTTT. It specifies CASSLDGVADTQYF.

This clone was seen a single time. The chain combines TRBV9 with TRBJ1-2; D uncertain. The CDR3 is 13 amino acids. The ends were cut back, 4 bases at V and 10 bases at J, with 17 bases in the middle. CDR1 is SGDLS and CDR2 is YYNGEE in the germline V gene. This CDR3 reads CASSSGIRRDYTF. DNA for the CDR3: TGTGCCAGCAGCTCGGGGATCAGACGAGACTACACCTTC.

A note on this clone: The same CDR3 can be traced to other DNA sequences in this sample. The rearrangement uses TRBV7-9 and TRBJ2-3; no definite D call. Germline V lookup: CDR1 SEHNR, CDR2 FQNEAQ (reference sequence). Trimming took off 5 bases at V and 0 bases at J, with 3 bases between the two ends. The CDR3 extends over 12 amino acids. The CDR3 loop reads CASSRSTDTQYF. The CDR3 region has the DNA TGTGCCAGCAGCCGGAGCACAGATACGCAGTATTTT.

The chain combines TRBV6-5 with TRBJ2-1; D remains unclear. Germline lookup yields CDR1 MNHEY and CDR2 SVGAGI. Trimming removed 8 bases at V and 5 bases at J, with 10 bases between. This CDR3 contains 12 residues. The CDR3 region has the DNA TGTGCCAGCCGGAGTAGCAACAATGAGCAGTTCTTC. The encoded protein is CASRSSNNEQFF.

This sequence joins TRBV7-2 and TRBJ2-7; tentative D call: TRBD1 (6 bases). The germline V gene encodes CDR1 SGHTA and CDR2 FQGNSA. The CDR3 covers 13 residues. Deletions cut 5 bases from V and 5 bases from J, with 13 bases between. The CDR3 is CASSLGTLHEQYF. CDR3 in DNA: TGTGCCAGCAGCCTGGGGACACTACACGAGCAGTACTTC.

In this sample, this clone turned up once. The genes are TRBV9 and TRBJ2-1; 9 bases align to TRBD2. Trimming cost V 4 bases and J 3 bases; bases outside gene matches: 8. There are 16 residues in the CDR3. The germline gives CDR1 SGDLS, CDR2 YYNGEE. This CDR3 is CASSSRAGGVYNEQFF. The CDR3, as DNA: TGTGCCAGCAGCTCGCGAGCGGGAGGAGTCTACAATGAGCAGTTCTTC. The full variable domain, its missing parts supplied by reference TRBV9 and TRBJ2-1, is DSGVTQTPKHLITATGQRVTLRCSPRSGDLSVYWYQQSLDQGLQFLIQYYNGEERAKGNILERFSAQQFPDLHSELNLSSLELGDSALYFCASSSRAGGVYNEQFFGPGTRLTVL.

The V call is TRBV19, the J call TRBJ1-4; D is uncertain. The CDR3 has 13 residues. V gave up 7 bases and J gave up 7 bases, with 13 bases separating them. Germline V gene data show CDR1 as LNHDA and CDR2 as SQIVND (reference sequence). The CDR3 is CASTPPEGEKLFF. The DNA of the CDR3 is TGTGCCAGTACCCCCCCCGAGGGTGAAAAACTGTTTTTT.

This chain links TRBV19 with TRBJ1-5; D uncertain. Per the germline V gene, CDR1 is LNHDA and CDR2 is SQIVND (reference sequence). The CDR3 covers 14 residues. V was cut by 3 bases and J by 7 bases, with 13 bases left in between. Written as DNA, the CDR3 is TGTGCCAGTAGTATTACGGACGGTGGGCAGCCCCAGCATTTT. Its translation: CASSITDGGQPQHF.

V and J are TRBV6-1 and TRBJ2-7; D call uncertain. V lost 2 bases to trimming and J lost 12 bases, with 11 bases between them. The CDR3 runs 11 residues. Germline V gene data show CDR1 as MNHNS and CDR2 as SASEGT. The CDR3 loop is CASSELLSPYF. In nucleotides, the CDR3 is TGTGCCAGCAGTGAACTACTGTCTCCGTACTTC.

In DNA form, the CDR3 reads TGTGCCAGCAGGCCGTCGGGGACGAGAGAGACCCAGTACTTC. Its translation is CASRPSGTRETQYF. This chain joins TRBV6-6 and TRBJ2-5, with D perhaps assigned TRBD1 or TRBD2 (5 bases each). This CDR3 is built from 14 residues. Germline assignment: CDR1 MNHNY and CDR2 SVGAGI (reference sequence). V lost 6 bases and J 4 bases, leaving 15 bases between the germline ends.

The gene calls are TRBV5-1 and TRBJ2-7; 11 nucleotides line up with TRBD2. Trimming took 3 bases from V and 5 from J; bases not matched to a gene: 7. The CDR3 is made up of 15 amino acids. The germline V gene encodes CDR1 SGHRS and CDR2 YFSETQ. CDR3 sequence reads: CASSSLAGGPHEQYF. The CDR3 DNA reads as TGCGCCAGCAGCTCCTTAGCGGGAGGGCCCCACGAGCAGTACTTC.

Only a few counts were recorded for this clone. Other DNA sequences in the sample encode the same CDR3. V and J are TRBV18 and TRBJ1-4; 12 positions match TRBD1. The CDR3 loop spans 15 amino acids. Trimming cost V 1 base and J 11 bases; bases outside gene matches: 5. Per the germline V gene, CDR1 is KGHSH and CDR2 is LQKENI. As DNA, the CDR3 is TGTGCCAGCTCACCACAGGGACAGGGGGCTGAGAAACTGTTTTTT. This encodes CASSPQGQGAEKLFF.

The genes are TRBV6-1 and TRBJ1-5, with 8 bases that match TRBD1. The CDR3 runs 17 residues. Looked up from germline, CDR1 is MNHNS and CDR2 is SASEGT. V shed 4 bases and J 6 bases; nucleotides not matched to a gene: 14. The CDR3 DNA follows: TGTGCCAGCAGTGGGCAGGGGGCGGGATTGGCCGGTCAGCCCCAGCATTTT. This codes for CASSGQGAGLAGQPQHF.

The chain joins TRBV7-9 to TRBJ1-5, with 9 bases lining up with TRBD1. J gave up 6 bases and V 5 bases, and 2 bases lay outside the gene matches. Germline-derived CDR1 and CDR2 are SEHNR and FQNEAQ (reference sequence). The CDR3 totals 13 residues. The chain's CDR3 is CASSGQGIQPQHF. The CDR3, as DNA: TGTGCCAGCAGCGGACAGGGGATTCAGCCCCAGCATTTT.

The chain employs TRBV5-5 and TRBJ2-1, with 11 nucleotides matching TRBD1. This CDR3 comprises 15 residues. Trimming took 4 bases from V and 4 from J; bases not matched to a gene: 4. Germline V CDR1 and CDR2: SGHKS, YYEKEE (reference sequence). The CDR3: CASSKGQGVYNEQFF. CDR3 in DNA: TGTGCCAGCAGCAAGGGACAGGGGGTATACAATGAGCAGTTCTTC.

The genes are TRBV19 and TRBJ2-7; 12 nucleotides match TRBD2. This CDR3 is built from 13 residues. Germline-derived CDR1 and CDR2 are LNHDA and SQIVND (reference sequence). V lost 10 bases to trimming and J lost 6 bases; unmatched junction nucleotides: 7. CDR3 sequence (DNA): TGTGCCACCGGACTAGCGGGACTCGGCGAGCAGTACTTC. Translated, it gives CATGLAGLGEQYF.

The chain has TRBV6-1 and TRBJ2-2; 7 positions agree with TRBD2. The ends lost 10 bases at V and 6 bases at J; junction bases unmatched: 14. The CDR3 sequence is 15 residues long. Per germline, CDR1 MNHNS and CDR2 SASEGT. CDR3 in amino acids: CATQRAGSSPGELFF. DNA for the CDR3: TGTGCCACCCAAAGAGCGGGGAGCTCCCCCGGGGAGCTGTTTTTT.

As concerns this clone: This sample also contains other DNA sequences that code for the same CDR3. The chain joins TRBV28 to TRBJ1-5; D not resolved. The CDR3 loop spans 12 amino acids. Between the trimmed V and J ends, which lost 5 bases and 1 base, there was a span of 3 bases. Germline V gives CDR1 MDHEN, CDR2 SYDVKM. CDR3 in amino acids: CASSQSNQPQHF. CDR3 nucleotide sequence: TGTGCCAGCAGTCAGAGCAATCAGCCCCAGCATTTT.